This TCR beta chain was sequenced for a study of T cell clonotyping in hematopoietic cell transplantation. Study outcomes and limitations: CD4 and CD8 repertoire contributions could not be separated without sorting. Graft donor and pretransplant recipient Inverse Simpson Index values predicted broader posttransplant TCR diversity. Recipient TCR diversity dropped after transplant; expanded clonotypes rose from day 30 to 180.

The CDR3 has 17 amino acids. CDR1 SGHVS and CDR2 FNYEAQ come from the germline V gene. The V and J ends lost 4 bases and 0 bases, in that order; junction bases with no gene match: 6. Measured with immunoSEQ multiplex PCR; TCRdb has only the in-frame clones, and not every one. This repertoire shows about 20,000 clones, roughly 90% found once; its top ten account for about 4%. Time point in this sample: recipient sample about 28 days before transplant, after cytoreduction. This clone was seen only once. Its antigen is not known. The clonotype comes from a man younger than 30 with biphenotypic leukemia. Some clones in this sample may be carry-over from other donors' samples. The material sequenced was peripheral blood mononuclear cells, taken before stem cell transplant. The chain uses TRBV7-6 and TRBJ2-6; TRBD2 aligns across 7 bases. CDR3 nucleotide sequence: TGTGCCAGCAGCTGGGGAGGGCCCTACTCTGGGGCCAACGTCCTGACTTTC. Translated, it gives CASSWGGPYSGANVLTF.